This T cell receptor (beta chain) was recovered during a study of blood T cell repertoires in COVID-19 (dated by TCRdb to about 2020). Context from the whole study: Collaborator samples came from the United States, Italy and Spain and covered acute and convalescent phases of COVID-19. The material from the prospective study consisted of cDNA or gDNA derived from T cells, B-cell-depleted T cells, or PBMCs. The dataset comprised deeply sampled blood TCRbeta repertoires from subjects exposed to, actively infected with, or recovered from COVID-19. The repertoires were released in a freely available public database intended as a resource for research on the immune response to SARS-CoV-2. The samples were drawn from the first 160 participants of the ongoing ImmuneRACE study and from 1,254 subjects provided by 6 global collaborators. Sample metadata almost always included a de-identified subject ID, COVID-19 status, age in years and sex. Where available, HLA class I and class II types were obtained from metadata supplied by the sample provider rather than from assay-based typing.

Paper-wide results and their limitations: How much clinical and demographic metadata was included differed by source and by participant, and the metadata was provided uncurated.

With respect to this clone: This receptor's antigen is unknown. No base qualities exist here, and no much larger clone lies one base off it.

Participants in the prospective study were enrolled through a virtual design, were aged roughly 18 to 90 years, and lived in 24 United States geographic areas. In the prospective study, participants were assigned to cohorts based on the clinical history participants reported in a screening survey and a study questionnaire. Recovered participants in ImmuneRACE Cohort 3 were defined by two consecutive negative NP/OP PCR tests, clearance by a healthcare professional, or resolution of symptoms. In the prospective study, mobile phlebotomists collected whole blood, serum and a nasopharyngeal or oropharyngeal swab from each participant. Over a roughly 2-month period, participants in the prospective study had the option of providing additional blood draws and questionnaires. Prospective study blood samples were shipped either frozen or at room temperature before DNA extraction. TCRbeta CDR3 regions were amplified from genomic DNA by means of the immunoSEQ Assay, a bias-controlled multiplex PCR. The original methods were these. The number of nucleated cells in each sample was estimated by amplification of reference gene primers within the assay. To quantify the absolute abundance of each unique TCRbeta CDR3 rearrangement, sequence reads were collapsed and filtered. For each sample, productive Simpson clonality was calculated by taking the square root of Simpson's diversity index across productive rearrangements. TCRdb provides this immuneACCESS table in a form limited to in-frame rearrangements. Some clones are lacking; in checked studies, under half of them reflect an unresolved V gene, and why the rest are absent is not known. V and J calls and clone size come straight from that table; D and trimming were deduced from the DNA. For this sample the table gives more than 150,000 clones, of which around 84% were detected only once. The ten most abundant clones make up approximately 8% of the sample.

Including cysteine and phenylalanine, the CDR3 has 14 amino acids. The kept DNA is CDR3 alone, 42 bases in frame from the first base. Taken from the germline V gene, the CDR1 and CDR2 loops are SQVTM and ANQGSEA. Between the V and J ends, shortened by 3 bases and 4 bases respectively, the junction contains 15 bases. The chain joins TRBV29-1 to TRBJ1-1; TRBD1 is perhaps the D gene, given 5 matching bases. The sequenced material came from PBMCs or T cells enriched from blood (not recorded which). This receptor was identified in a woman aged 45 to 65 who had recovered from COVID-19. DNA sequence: TGCAGCGTTGATTTATCGGGGAGGGGCACTGAAGCTTTCTTT. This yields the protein CSVDLSGRGTEAFF.